The next 11 T cell receptor beta chains were all read from a single sample in a study of T cells expressing NK-cell markers. TCRdb reanalyzed the 5' RACE reads and collapses them to one entry per CDR3 protein, without DNA. The table lists some 600,000 distinct CDR3 sequences, with approximately 3.6% in the top ten. The sequenced material came from blood T cells: a sorted CD56 or NKG2C T cell subset, CD4+ or CD8+ T cells, or bulk PBMC T cells (not recorded which). These receptors came from a man younger than 30 in good health.

The chain couples TRBV7-9 to TRBJ2-2. The CDR3 has 14 residues. In germline, CDR1 is SEHNR, CDR2 FQNEAQ (reference sequence). CDR3 in amino acids: CASSLGEVAGELFF.

The chain is built from TRBV12-3 or TRBV12-4 and TRBJ2-1; TCRdb calls TRBD2, which cannot be checked without DNA. This CDR3 has 17 amino acids. CDR3 sequence: CASSPEVLAGVWDEQFF.

The chain couples TRBV29-1 to TRBJ2-5; checking the TCRdb D call of TRBD1 is not possible without DNA. Germline lookup yields CDR1 SQVTM and CDR2 ANQGSEA. The CDR3 runs to 14 residues. CDR3 protein: CSVGQRNNQETQYF.

The gene calls are TRBV5-1 and TRBJ2-7. CDR1 SGHRS and CDR2 YFSETQ come from the germline V gene. The CDR3 totals 13 residues. The CDR3 is CASSLALSYEQYF.

This chain connects TRBV5-1 to TRBJ2-3; the TCRdb D gene call, TRBD1, has no DNA to confirm it. CDR1 is SGHRS, CDR2 YFSETQ, per germline. The CDR3 loop spans 15 amino acids. This CDR3 reads CASSYRPLSFTGQYF. The full variable domain, its missing parts supplied by reference TRBV5-1 and TRBJ2-3, is KAGVTQTPRYLIKTRGQQVTLSCSPISGHRSVSWYQQTPGQGLQFLFEYFSETQRNKGNFPGRFSGRQFSNSRSEMNVSTLELGDSALYLCASSYRPLSFTGQYFGPGTRLTVL.

V gene TRBV29-1 combines with J gene TRBJ1-1; TCRdb picks TRBD1, but there is no DNA to check that call. Germline assignment: CDR1 SQVTM and CDR2 ANQGSEA. The CDR3 covers 16 residues. CDR3 sequence: CSVEGVRGGIGTEAFF.

This rearrangement joins TRBV7-2 to TRBJ2-3; the D call from TCRdb, TRBD2, cannot be confirmed without DNA. The CDR3 extends over 15 amino acids. CDR1 is SGHTA, CDR2 FQGNSA, per germline. The CDR3 loop reads CASSLGAGPADTQYF.

The J gene is TRBJ2-3, the V gene TRBV7-2; TCRdb names TRBD2, which stays unverified in the absence of DNA. The CDR3 contains 16 residues. Germline assignment: CDR1 SGHTA and CDR2 FQGNSA. Here the CDR3 reads CASSLLAEISTDTQYF. The full variable domain, completed using reference TRBV7-2 and TRBJ2-3, is GAGVSQSPSNKVTEKGKDVELRCDPISGHTALYWYRQSLGQGLEFLIYFQGNSAPDKSGLPSDRFSAERTGGSVSTLTIQRTQQEDSAVYLCASSLLAEISTDTQYFGPGTRLTVL.

The chain links TRBV7-6 to TRBJ1-3; TCRdb proposes TRBD1, but this gene call is untestable without DNA. The CDR3 extends over 14 amino acids. Germline CDR1 reads SGHVS; CDR2 reads FNYEAQ. CDR3 residues: CASSVGTAGNTIYF. The full variable domain, completed using reference TRBV7-6 and TRBJ1-3, is GAGVSQSPRYKVTKRGQDVALRCDPISGHVSLYWYRQALGQGPEFLTYFNYEAQQDKSGLPNDRFSAERPEGSISTLTIQRTEQRDSAMYRCASSVGTAGNTIYFGEGSWLTVV.

CDR3 residues: CASSFSPTESQHF. The chain is built from TRBV27 and TRBJ1-5. In germline, CDR1 is MNHEY, CDR2 SMNVEV (reference sequence). This CDR3 is built from 13 residues.

This chain connects TRBV13 to TRBJ2-1. CDR3 length: 16 residues. The germline gives CDR1 PRHDT, CDR2 FYEKMQ (reference sequence). CDR3 amino acids: CASSLEAVSSYNEQFF. The whole variable domain, remainder taken from reference TRBV13 and TRBJ2-1, is AAGVIQSPRHLIKEKRETATLKCYPIPRHDTVYWYQQGPGQDPQFLISFYEKMQSDKGSIPDRFSAQQFSDYHSELNMSSLELGDSALYFCASSLEAVSSYNEQFFGPGTRLTVL.